These T cell receptor beta chains were read from a single sample in a study of control samples from healthy donors and cancer patients. Generated by immunoSEQ multiplex PCR, the TCRdb table keeps only in-frame clones and is missing some. There are about 140,000 clones in the sample; 80% to 95% occur only once, and roughly 10% lies in the top ten. The sequenced sample consisted of blood. These receptors were collected from a man under 40 in good health. Both conserved end residues are part of each CDR3. The order of the fields is clone size, J gene, V gene, D gene, CDR3 protein, CDR3 DNA. D genes are given only for firm matches. Size is stated for part of the rows, as once, few or many counts, or as a class when the clone is expanded.

>NA|TRBJ1-5|TRBV21-1|NA
CALYRDRGNQPQHF
TGTGCTCTCTACCGGGACAGGGGCAATCAGCCCCAGCATTTT
>once|TRBJ1-5|TRBV27|NA
CASSSVPKDFNSNQPQHF
TGTGCCAGCAGTTCCGTCCCCAAGGATTTTAATAGCAATCAGCCCCAGCATTTT
>NA|TRBJ2-1|TRBV2|NA
CASRPSLGYNEQFF
TGTGCCAGCAGACCCTCCCTGGGATACAATGAGCAGTTCTTC
>NA|TRBJ2-1|TRBV18|NA
CASSVRDSRNEQFF
TGTGCCAGCTCAGTCCGGGACTCCAGAAATGAGCAGTTCTTC
>NA|TRBJ2-5|TRBV14|NA
CASSQDWMIQYF
TGTGCCAGCAGCCAAGATTGGATGATCCAGTACTTC
>once|TRBJ2-1|TRBV3-1/TRBV3-2|NA
CASSQDIRSEQFF
TGTGCCAGCAGCCAAGATATACGCAGTGAGCAGTTCTTC
>NA|TRBJ1-2|TRBV2|NA
CASSLRDGYTF
TGTGCCAGCAGTCTTAGGGATGGCTACACCTTC
>NA|TRBJ2-3|TRBV5-4|TRBD2
CASSREASATPDTQYF
TGTGCCAGCAGCCGGGAGGCTAGCGCGACTCCAGATACGCAGTATTTT
>NA|TRBJ2-1|TRBV15|TRBD2
CATSRASGSYNEQFF
TGTGCCACCAGCAGAGCTAGCGGCTCCTACAATGAGCAGTTCTTC
>NA|TRBJ2-1|TRBV3-1/TRBV3-2|NA
CASSQFGQTEQFF
TGTGCCAGCAGCCAATTTGGCCAAACGGAGCAGTTCTTC
>once|TRBJ1-3|TRBV7-6|TRBD1
CASSLIDRGISGNTIYF
TGTGCCAGCAGCTTAATCGACAGGGGAATATCTGGAAACACCATATATTTT
>NA|TRBJ1-2|TRBV4-3|NA
CASSQELSNYGYTF
TGCGCCAGCAGCCAAGAACTTTCTAACTATGGCTACACCTTC
>NA|TRBJ2-5|TRBV4-2|NA
CASSQEETQYF
TGTGCCAGCAGCCAAGAAGAGACCCAGTACTTC
>NA|TRBJ2-7|TRBV3-1/TRBV3-2|NA
CASSQELPGLHEQYF
TGTGCCAGCAGCCAAGAATTACCGGGACTGCACGAGCAGTACTTC
>once|TRBJ2-3|TRBV2|TRBD1
CASATGTTDTQYF
TGTGCCAGCGCGACAGGGACCACAGATACGCAGTATTTT
>NA|TRBJ2-7|TRBV1|NA
CTSSRTPRTDLYEQYF
TGCACCAGCAGCCGAACCCCGCGGACAGATCTTTACGAGCAGTACTTC
>NA|TRBJ2-7|TRBV6-2/TRBV6-3|TRBD2
CASSYPGWAGETYEQYF
TGTGCCAGCAGTTACCCAGGTTGGGCGGGAGAGACCTACGAGCAGTACTTC